This T cell receptor (beta chain) was captured in a study of blood T cell repertoires in COVID-19. Study-wide background: COVID-19 samples collected from the United States, Italy and Spain covered acute and convalescent phases. PBMCs, B-cell-depleted T cells, or T cells were the source of the cDNA or gDNA that made up the material.

Per the study methods: Reference gene primer amplification in the assay estimated nucleated cell counts. Method: immunoSEQ multiplex PCR; TCRdb's copy keeps in-frame clones and lacks some. The V and J calls and the clone size are those of that table, but D and trimming were determined from the DNA. Of 140,000 or so clones detected, 79% appear once; the ten largest clones hold about 8.7%. V lost 2 bases and J lost 7, with 11 bases in between. Per the germline V gene, CDR1 is MGHRA and CDR2 is YSYEKL. The CDR3 is 13 amino acids. The TCR comes from a man aged 50-60 years with active or convalescent COVID-19. Specimen: peripheral blood. The V and J genes are TRBV4-1 and TRBJ2-5; D call uncertain. CDR3 sequence (DNA): TGCGCCAGCAGCCAAAGCTCCCGCGGGACCCAGTACTTC. This encodes CASSQSSRGTQYF.